These 10 T cell receptor beta chains originate from one sample sequenced in a study of cytomegalovirus exposure and HLA in healthy donors. Repertoires were generated with immunoSEQ multiplex PCR, while TCRdb's copy carries only in-frame clones and drops some. This table has just over 20,000 clones, 95% to 97% appearing once. Sequenced input: PBMCs. These receptors were taken from a man aged 25 to 45 in good health and CMV-seropositive.

The chain uses TRBV6-5 and TRBJ1-2; 12 bases are a match to TRBD1. The trim removed 8 bases at V and 14 bases at J, leaving 9 bases unmatched. Germline-derived CDR1 and CDR2 are MNHEY and SVGAGI. The CDR3 length is 12 residues. The CDR3 DNA follows: TGTGCCAGCGGTGGGACAGGGGGCGGCAGAACCTTC. This encodes CASGGTGGGRTF.

This clone showed up just once. The chain joins TRBV28 to TRBJ1-2; no definite D call. The germline V gene encodes CDR1 MDHEN and CDR2 SYDVKM. V lost 6 bases and J lost 5, with 7 bases in between. The CDR3 is 11 residues long. The chain's CDR3 is CASRFRYGYTF. In DNA, the CDR3 is TGTGCCAGCAGATTTCGGTATGGCTACACCTTC.

The chain employs TRBV19 and TRBJ2-7, with 7 bases that match TRBD2. This CDR3 contains 17 residues. Germline assignment: CDR1 LNHDA and CDR2 SQIVND (reference sequence). Losses at the gene ends were 2 bases for V and 0 bases for J; bases not matched to a gene: 10. In DNA, the CDR3 is TGTGCCAGTAGTATAACTGGCGGGAGCAGGAGCTCCTACGAGCAGTACTTC. This sequence encodes CASSITGGSRSSYEQYF.

The J gene is TRBJ2-1, the V gene TRBV21-1; the D call in the table, TRBD2, was not verified against the DNA. TRBV21-1 is deemed a pseudogene. The CDR3 length is 18 residues. CDR3: CASSKEQKAGDSRNEQFF. For the CDR3, the DNA is TGTGCCAGCAGCAAAGAACAAAAAGCGGGAGACAGTCGGAATGAGCAGTTCTTC.

The CDR3 DNA reads as TGTGCCAGCCGAGACAGGGTAGGTCAGCCCCAGCATTTT. Translating it yields CASRDRVGQPQHF. The rearrangement links TRBV6-1 to TRBJ1-5; 7 bases line up with TRBD1. The CDR3 runs 13 residues. Germline CDR1 is MNHNS and CDR2 is SASEGT. V lost 8 bases to trimming and J lost 6 bases; unmatched junction nucleotides: 7.

This clone was recorded once. This sequence joins TRBV6-5 and TRBJ2-7; the D gene is possibly TRBD2 (6 bases). The germline V and J ends were trimmed by 7 bases and 2 bases, with 15 bases remaining between them. This CDR3 is 14 amino acids long. Germline-derived CDR1 and CDR2 are MNHEY and SVGAGI. The CDR3 DNA reads TGTGCCAGCAAGGGCGGGACCCTTACCTACGAGCAGTACTTC. It codes for CASKGGTLTYEQYF.

V gene TRBV7-3 combines with J gene TRBJ2-1; 9 nucleotides match TRBD2. This CDR3 has 19 residues. V trimming: 4 bases; J trimming: 4 bases; junction bases outside the gene matches: 17. CDR1 is SGHTA, CDR2 FQGTGA, per germline. In DNA form, the CDR3 reads TGTGCCAGCAGCTCCAGAATAGGGTCAGGCGGGAGGGCTTACAATGAGCAGTTCTTC. Its protein product is CASSSRIGSGGRAYNEQFF.

This chain joins TRBV5-1 and TRBJ2-1, with 7 positions matching TRBD1. With V trimmed by 7 bases and J by 1 base, 11 bases remained unmatched. The length of the CDR3 is 16 residues. Per germline, CDR1 SGHRS and CDR2 YFSETQ. The CDR3 reads CASARLSGQSYNEQFF. The CDR3 DNA follows: TGCGCCAGCGCCCGATTGTCGGGACAGTCCTACAATGAGCAGTTCTTC.

The chain uses TRBV19 and TRBJ2-7; 8 positions agree with TRBD2. Losses at the gene ends were 10 bases for V and 3 bases for J; bases not matched to a gene: 11. The V gene's germline CDR1 is LNHDA and CDR2 SQIVND (reference sequence). This CDR3 contains 14 residues. As DNA, the CDR3 is TGTGCCACAAATAGCGGGAAAGGAGACTACGAGCAGTACTTC. This encodes CATNSGKGDYEQYF.

This chain links TRBV9 with TRBJ2-5, with D tentatively TRBD2 (6 bases). The CDR3 sequence is 14 residues long. The V gene lost 2 bases and the J gene lost 5 bases, with 13 bases spanning the gap. The V gene's germline CDR1 is SGDLS and CDR2 YYNGEE. CDR3 in amino acids: CASSVGGIMETQYF. The CDR3 region has the DNA TGTGCCAGCAGCGTGGGCGGGATAATGGAGACCCAGTACTTC. Full variable domain (remainder filled in from reference TRBV9 and TRBJ2-5): DSGVTQTPKHLITATGQRVTLRCSPRSGDLSVYWYQQSLDQGLQFLIQYYNGEERAKGNILERFSAQQFPDLHSELNLSSLELGDSALYFCASSVGGIMETQYFGPGTRLLVL.